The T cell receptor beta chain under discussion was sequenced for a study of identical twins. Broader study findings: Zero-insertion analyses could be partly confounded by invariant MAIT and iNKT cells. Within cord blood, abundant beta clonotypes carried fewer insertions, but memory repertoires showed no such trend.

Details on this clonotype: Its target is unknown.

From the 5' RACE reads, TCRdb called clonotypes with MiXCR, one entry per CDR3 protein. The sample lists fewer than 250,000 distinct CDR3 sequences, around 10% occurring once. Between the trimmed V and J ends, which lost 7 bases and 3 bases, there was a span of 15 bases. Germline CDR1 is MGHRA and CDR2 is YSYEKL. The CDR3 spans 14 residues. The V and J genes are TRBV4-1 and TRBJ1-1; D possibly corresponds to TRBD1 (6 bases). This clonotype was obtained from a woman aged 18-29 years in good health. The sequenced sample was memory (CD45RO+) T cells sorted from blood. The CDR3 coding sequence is TGCGCCAGCACTCAGGGGTATGGGTACACTGAAGCTTTCTTT. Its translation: CASTQGYGYTEAFF.